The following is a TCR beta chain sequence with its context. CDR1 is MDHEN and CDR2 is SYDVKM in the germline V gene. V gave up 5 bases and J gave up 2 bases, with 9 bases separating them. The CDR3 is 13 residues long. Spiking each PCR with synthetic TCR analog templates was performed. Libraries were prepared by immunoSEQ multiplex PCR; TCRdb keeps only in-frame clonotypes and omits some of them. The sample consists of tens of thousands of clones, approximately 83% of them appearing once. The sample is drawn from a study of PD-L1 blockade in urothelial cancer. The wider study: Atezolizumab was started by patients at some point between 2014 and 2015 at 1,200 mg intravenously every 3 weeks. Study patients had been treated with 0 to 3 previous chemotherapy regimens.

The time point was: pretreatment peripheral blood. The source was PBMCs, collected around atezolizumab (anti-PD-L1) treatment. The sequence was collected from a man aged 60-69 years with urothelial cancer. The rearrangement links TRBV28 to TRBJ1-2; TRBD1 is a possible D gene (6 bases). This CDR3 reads CASSQGLNYGYTF. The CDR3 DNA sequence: TGTGCCAGCAGTCAGGGGTTAAACTATGGCTACACCTTC.